This section outlines one T cell receptor beta chain sequence together with its context. In the original workflow: Estimated nucleated cell counts came from reference gene primer amplification. Generated by immunoSEQ multiplex PCR, the TCRdb table keeps only in-frame clones and is missing some. D and trimming come from the DNA, and the V and J calls and clone size come from that table. Of under 200,000 clones in the sample, about 85% are singletons; the top ten hold 20% to 25%. After removal of 5 bases from V and 8 bases from J, the junction contained 11 bases not matched to a gene. The germline V gene has CDR1 LGHNT and CDR2 FRNRAP. The CDR3 length is 15 residues. This sample was included in a study of blood T cell repertoires in COVID-19. Study context: Material from acute and convalescent COVID-19 was sourced from the United States, Italy and Spain. In each case, the material was cDNA or gDNA derived from T cells, B-cell-depleted T cells, or PBMCs.

This TCR came from a man in his 60s with active or convalescent COVID-19. The chain joins TRBV12-5 to TRBJ2-1, with 8 bases fitting TRBD1. Sequencing was performed on peripheral blood. The CDR3 DNA is TGTGCTAGTGGTCTCTTCACAGGGGGGCCCTATGAGCAGTTCTTC. It specifies CASGLFTGGPYEQFF.